These 6 T cell receptor beta chains were all obtained from the same sample, sequenced in a study of blood T cell repertoires in COVID-19 (TCRdb year 2020). The library was obtained by the immunoSEQ multiplex PCR assay. The table was pulled from immuneACCESS by TCRdb, which kept in-frame rearrangements only. Such tables lose some clones; where checked, under half of the loss comes from unresolved V genes, and the rest has no known cause. This sample is represented by under 250,000 clones; around 90% of them were singletons. The ten largest clonotypes hold more than 0.8% of the sample. Sequenced sample: peripheral blood. The source is a man younger than 40 with COVID-19, enrolled during active disease.

The genes are TRBV6-5 and TRBJ2-7, with D maybe TRBD2 (5 bases). CDR3 length: 15 amino acids. Germline assignment: CDR1 MNHEY and CDR2 SVGAGI. Deletions cut 6 bases from V and 0 bases from J, with 15 bases between. CDR3 residues: CASSLRGPSSYEQYF. DNA of the CDR3: TGTGCCAGCAGCCTCCGAGGGCCTAGCTCCTACGAGCAGTACTTC.

The chain couples TRBV6-6 to TRBJ2-2, with 7 bases identical to TRBD1. CDR3 length: 16 amino acids. Per the germline V gene, CDR1 is MNHNY and CDR2 is SVGAGI (reference sequence). Trimming cost V 7 bases and J 0 bases; bases outside gene matches: 8. CDR3 nucleotide sequence: TGTGCCAGCACCCTCGACAGGGTAACGAACACCGGGGAGCTGTTTTTT. It translates to CASTLDRVTNTGELFF.

This chain links TRBV9 with TRBJ2-7, with 8 bases fitting TRBD1. The CDR3 extends over 14 amino acids. Germline V gene data show CDR1 as SGDLS and CDR2 as YYNGEE. V dropped 3 bases and J dropped 3; count of bases not matched to a gene: 5. The CDR3 DNA reads as TGTGCCAGCAGCGCAGGGGGCCGTAGCTACGAGCAGTACTTC. Encoded protein: CASSAGGRSYEQYF.

The chain uses TRBV29-1 and TRBJ2-5; a weak D match, TRBD2 (6 bases). The germline CDR1 and CDR2 sequences are SQVTM and ANQGSEA. The V end lost 4 bases, the J end lost 5 bases, and 8 bases lay between the germline ends. This CDR3 has 11 amino acids. The CDR3 protein is CSVGGGETQYF. In DNA, the CDR3 is TGCAGCGTTGGGGGAGGCGAGACCCAGTACTTC.

The chain carries TRBV5-1 and TRBJ2-2; maybe TRBD1 (6 bases). CDR1 and CDR2 (germline): SGHRS, YFSETQ. The CDR3 is 14 amino acids. V lost 4 bases and J 5 bases, leaving 12 bases between the germline ends. CDR3 region: CASSATGGTGELFF. CDR3 nucleotides: TGCGCCAGCAGCGCGACAGGTGGGACCGGGGAGCTGTTTTTT.

The chain couples TRBV6-6 to TRBJ2-6; D uncertain. The CDR3 contains 16 residues. V gave up 0 bases and J gave up 2 bases, with 8 bases separating them. Looked up from germline, CDR1 is MNHNY and CDR2 is SVGAGI (reference sequence). The DNA of the CDR3 is TGTGCCAGCAGTTACTCGTTGCGAGCTGGGGCCAACGTCCTGACTTTC. Translation gives CASSYSLRAGANVLTF.